This TCR beta chain derives from a study of T cells in localized non-small cell lung cancer. Clones were read by immunoSEQ multiplex PCR, and TCRdb kept only the in-frame ones, dropping some. The sample lists 33,000 or so clones, roughly four fifths occurring once. The germline gives CDR1 SGHDT, CDR2 YYEEEE. The CDR3 length is 14 residues. V was clipped by 1 base and J by 5 bases, with 10 bases between them. The rearrangement joins TRBV5-6 to TRBJ2-4; D may be TRBD1 (6 bases). Sequences were derived from peripheral blood, sampled before any cancer treatment. The source is a male donor aged 60 or over with stage III squamous cell lung carcinoma. The CDR3 here is CASSLPGVENIQYF. For the CDR3, the DNA is TGTGCCAGCAGCTTGCCAGGGGTGGAAAACATTCAGTACTTC. The complete variable domain, with remaining parts taken from reference TRBV5-6 and TRBJ2-4, reads DAGVTQSPTHLIKTRGQQVTLRCSPKSGHDTVSWYQQALGQGPQFIFQYYEEEERQRGNFPDRFSGHQFPNYSSELNVNALLLGDSALYLCASSLPGVENIQYFGAGTRLSVL.